This T cell receptor beta chain was documented in a study of cytomegalovirus exposure and HLA in healthy donors. Study summary: Early on, a data release was issued that held about 85 million unique TCRs from HLA-typed donors.

The PCR was carried out with 60 Vbeta primers and 13 Jbeta primers. Libraries were prepared by immunoSEQ multiplex PCR; TCRdb keeps only in-frame clonotypes and omits some of them. The table has over 55,000 clones, roughly 64% seen once; the top ten hold 6% to 9.5%. The sequence was obtained from a man aged 35-49 years in good health and CMV-seropositive. The sample consisted of PBMCs.

CDR3 nucleotide sequence: TGCGCCAGCAGCCCCCCCCGGGACAGATACGAGCAGTACTTC. Translating it yields CASSPPRDRYEQYF. This chain joins TRBV5-1 and TRBJ2-7, with 7 bases matching TRBD1. The J segment lost 4 bases and the V segment lost 4 bases, leaving 8 bases of the junction unmatched. Germline V gene sequence: CDR1 SGHRS, CDR2 YFSETQ. CDR3 length equals 14 residues.